What follows is one T cell receptor beta chain and its context. The assay was immunoSEQ multiplex PCR, and TCRdb's table has in-frame clones only and misses some. The sample has more than 90,000 clones, 96% seen once. The sample is drawn from a study of technical replicates of blood from four donors. This clonotype originated in a human donor in good health. The sample taken for sequencing was T cells isolated from PBMCs.

CDR3 sequence: CASSLGETTEAFF. The CDR3 region has the DNA TGTGCCAGCAGCTTGGGGGAGACCACTGAAGCTTTCTTT. The gene calls are TRBV5-4 and TRBJ1-1; D unclear. The V gene's germline CDR1 is SGHNT and CDR2 YYREEE (reference sequence). The ends were cut back, 0 bases at V and 4 bases at J, with 7 bases in the middle. The CDR3 runs to 13 residues.